The 29 T cell receptor beta chains given below trace back to one sample, sequenced in a study of blood T cell repertoires in COVID-19. TCRdb's copy holds only in-frame clones and misses some; the assay was immunoSEQ multiplex PCR. There are tens of thousands of clones in the sample; roughly 79% occur only once, and 33% lies in the top ten. The material sequenced was peripheral blood. Every receptor here comes from an elderly woman with acute or convalescent COVID-19.

The chain carries TRBV6-5 and TRBJ2-1; D is possibly TRBD2 (6 bases). Trimming removed 6 bases at V and 9 bases at J, with 18 bases between. The CDR3 contains 14 residues. CDR1 and CDR2 from the germline V gene are MNHEY and SVGAGI. DNA for the CDR3: TGTGCCAGCAGCGAGAGAAGACTAGGCGTTGAGCAGTTCTTC. Its translation is CASSERRLGVEQFF.

The V and J genes are TRBV6-5 and TRBJ1-2, with D possibly TRBD1 on 6 matching bases. The germline gives CDR1 MNHEY, CDR2 SVGAGI. V lost 5 bases and J lost 4, with 17 bases in between. The CDR3 contains 15 residues. The CDR3 coding sequence is TGTGCCAGCAGTCTCCACAGGGTAGAGGGCTATGGCTACACCTTC. It yields the protein CASSLHRVEGYGYTF.

The chain joins TRBV18 to TRBJ1-5; maybe TRBD1 (5 bases). Trimming took off 4 bases at V and 5 bases at J, with 12 bases between the two ends. Germline V CDR1 and CDR2: KGHSH, LQKENI. CDR3 length equals 14 residues. This CDR3 reads CASSQQGSDQPQHF. The CDR3 nucleotides are TGTGCCAGCTCACAGCAGGGATCGGATCAGCCCCAGCATTTT. Complete variable domain (other parts from reference TRBV18 and TRBJ1-5): NAGVMQNPRHLVRRRGQEARLRCSPMKGHSHVYWYRQLPEEGLKFMVYLQKENIIDESGMPKERFSAEFPKEGPSILRIQQVVRGDSAAYFCASSQQGSDQPQHFGDGTRLSIL.

The chain joins TRBV6-5 to TRBJ2-5; a possible D gene is TRBD2 (5 bases). The ends were cut back, 4 bases at V and 0 bases at J, with 12 bases in the middle. Germline-derived CDR1 and CDR2 are MNHEY and SVGAGI. This CDR3 region has 15 residues. This chain's CDR3 is CASSLTISYQETQYF. The CDR3 nucleotides read TGTGCCAGCAGTTTGACTATATCGTACCAAGAGACCCAGTACTTC.

This chain connects TRBV6-5 to TRBJ1-2; 9 bases are shared with TRBD1. Germline assignment: CDR1 MNHEY and CDR2 SVGAGI. The CDR3 has 14 amino acids. V was clipped by 8 bases and J by 5 bases; unmatched bases: 9. The CDR3 is CASWTGTGSYGYTF. The CDR3, as DNA: TGTGCCAGCTGGACCGGGACAGGGTCTTATGGCTACACCTTC.

The chain uses TRBV5-5 and TRBJ2-3, with D perhaps matching TRBD2 (6 bases). This CDR3 region has 15 residues. Trimming removed 1 base from V and 8 bases from J, with 17 bases in between. The germline gives CDR1 SGHKS, CDR2 YYEKEE (reference sequence). In DNA form, the CDR3 reads TGTGCCAGCAGCTTGTCCTCCGGGAGCAGTAGTACGCAGTATTTT. Residues: CASSLSSGSSSTQYF.

The CDR3 is CASSPSPGGLHF. The CDR3 nucleotides read TGTGCCAGCAGTCCTAGCCCCGGGGGACTCCACTTT. The chain uses TRBV6-6 and TRBJ1-6; D may be TRBD1 (5 bases). Trimming took off 5 bases at V and 16 bases at J, with 15 bases between the two ends. The germline CDR1 and CDR2 sequences are MNHNY and SVGAGI (reference sequence). This CDR3 has 12 residues.

The rearrangement links TRBV7-9 to TRBJ1-4; D is undetermined. The germline V and J ends were trimmed by 5 bases and 5 bases, with 15 bases remaining between them. From germline, CDR1 is SEHNR and CDR2 FQNEAQ (reference sequence). The CDR3 covers 15 residues. The CDR3 DNA is TGTGCCAGCAGCGCCTCACTAGGGCAGAATGAAAAACTGTTTTTT. This codes for CASSASLGQNEKLFF.

The chain joins TRBV10-2 to TRBJ2-1, with 10 bases identical to TRBD2. The length of the CDR3 is 15 residues. The germline V gene encodes CDR1 WSHSY and CDR2 SAAADI. The trim removed 6 bases at V and 2 bases at J, leaving 4 bases unmatched. Written as DNA, the CDR3 is TGCGCCAGCAGGGAACTAGCGGGAACCTACAATGAGCAGTTCTTC. It yields the protein CASRELAGTYNEQFF.

CDR3: CAVIPSEGQGASSNEKLFF. The CDR3 nucleotides are TGCGCCGTCATCCCCAGCGAGGGGCAGGGGGCGTCTAGTAATGAAAAACTGTTTTTT. This chain uses TRBV10-2 with TRBJ1-4, with 8 positions matching TRBD1. CDR1 is WSHSY and CDR2 is SAAADI in the germline V gene. The CDR3 length is 19 residues. After removal of 11 bases from V and 4 bases from J, the junction contained 24 bases not matched to a gene.

The chain has TRBV6-5 and TRBJ1-3; the D gene is possibly TRBD1 (6 bases). There are 16 residues in the CDR3. From germline, CDR1 is MNHEY and CDR2 SVGAGI. Between the trimmed V and J ends, which lost 0 bases and 0 bases, there was a span of 9 bases. CDR3 sequence reads: CASSYSRGSSGNTIYF. Here the CDR3 DNA reads TGTGCCAGCAGTTACTCGAGGGGGAGCTCTGGAAACACCATATATTTT.

The chain combines TRBV6-5 with TRBJ1-1, with D possibly being TRBD1 (5 bases). V lost 4 bases and J 5 bases, leaving 14 bases between the germline ends. The CDR3 covers 14 residues. The germline gives CDR1 MNHEY, CDR2 SVGAGI. CDR3 amino acids: CASSSAGRRTEAFF. The DNA of the CDR3 is TGTGCCAGCAGTTCCGCAGGGAGGCGGACTGAAGCTTTCTTT.

This clone was seen a handful of times. The J gene is TRBJ2-5, the V gene TRBV5-1, with a tentative D call TRBD2 (5 bases). Trimming shortened V by 1 base and J by 1 base, and 8 bases separated the two germline ends. Germline assignment: CDR1 SGHRS and CDR2 YFSETQ. The CDR3 extends over 14 amino acids. CDR3 in DNA: TGCGCCAGCAGCTTGACTAGTCCCCAAGAGACCCAGTACTTC. Translation: CASSLTSPQETQYF.

J is TRBJ1-2 and V is TRBV3-1 (or the pseudogene TRBV3-2), with D perhaps TRBD1 (5 bases). This CDR3 has 16 amino acids. V lost 0 bases, J lost 1 base, and 12 bases lay in between. The germline V gene encodes CDR1 LGHDT and CDR2 YNNKEL (reference sequence). This CDR3 reads CASSQDLSGINYGYTF. The CDR3 DNA follows: TGTGCCAGCAGCCAAGATCTATCAGGGATTAACTATGGCTACACCTTC.

V and J are TRBV2 and TRBJ1-2; TRBD1 might be the D (5 bases). Germline CDR1 SNHLY, CDR2 FYNNEI. Trimming took 3 bases from V and 10 from J, leaving 18 bases between them. The CDR3 loop spans 14 amino acids. The CDR3 region is CASSDEEGRISYTF. The CDR3 DNA reads as TGTGCCAGCAGTGACGAGGAGGGGCGGATATCCTACACCTTC. Using reference TRBV2 and TRBJ1-2 for the parts outside the CDR3, the full variable domain is EPEVTQTPSHQVTQMGQEVILRCVPISNHLYFYWYRQILGQKVEFLVSFYNNEISEKSEIFDDQFSVERPDGSNFTLKIRSTKLEDSAMYFCASSDEEGRISYTFGSGTRLTVV.

The chain combines TRBV7-2 with TRBJ2-3; perhaps TRBD2 as D (6 bases). The CDR3 has 13 residues. The germline V gene encodes CDR1 SGHTA and CDR2 FQGNSA. V lost 5 bases and J lost 4, with 10 bases in between. The CDR3 reads CASSPGLSDTQYF. The CDR3 coding sequence is TGTGCCAGCAGCCCGGGACTCTCAGATACGCAGTATTTT.

CDR3 in DNA: TGTGCCAGCAGCTCGGGGACAGGTATCAACGAGCAGTACTTC. Protein: CASSSGTGINEQYF. This chain uses TRBV7-3 with TRBJ2-7; TRBD1 matches 8 bases. Germline V lookup: CDR1 SGHTA, CDR2 FQGTGA. The V and J ends lost 4 bases and 5 bases, in that order; junction bases with no gene match: 7. CDR3 size: 14 residues.

The chain uses TRBV25-1 and TRBJ2-2, with 9 bases that match TRBD2. The CDR3 is made up of 17 amino acids. V was pared by 1 base and J by 7 bases, with 10 bases of the junction left unmatched. CDR1 and CDR2 from the germline V gene are MGHDK and SYGVNS. CDR3 in amino acids: CASSEWNSGSRSGELFF. DNA for the CDR3: TGTGCCAGCAGTGAATGGAATAGCGGGAGCAGGAGCGGGGAGCTGTTTTTT.

This clone occurred once. The CDR3 DNA reads TGTGCCAGCAGCCACCTAAGCCGGGGGGCACTAGCCAAAAACATTCAGTACTTC. Its protein is CASSHLSRGALAKNIQYF. The chain has TRBV3-1 (or the pseudogene TRBV3-2) and TRBJ2-4; D may be TRBD2 (7 bases). CDR3 length: 18 amino acids. Trimming cost V 3 bases and J 0 bases, with 18 bases left between them. The germline V gene encodes CDR1 LGHDT and CDR2 YNNKEL (reference sequence).

The chain has TRBV21-1 and TRBJ1-1. TRBV21-1 is a recognized pseudogene. There are 13 residues in the CDR3. This chain's CDR3 is CASGETHYTEAFF. In DNA form, the CDR3 reads TGTGCCAGCGGAGAGACCCACTACACTGAAGCTTTCTTT.

This chain joins TRBV2 and TRBJ1-2; 7 bases fit TRBD1. Trimming removed 6 bases from V and 7 bases from J; junction bases left unmatched: 11. The CDR3 runs to 14 residues. From germline, CDR1 is SNHLY and CDR2 FYNNEI. CDR3 protein: CASSKGGGAGGYTF. Written as DNA, the CDR3 is TGTGCCAGCAGCAAAGGAGGGGGCGCCGGTGGCTACACCTTC.

The V and J genes are TRBV7-2 and TRBJ2-5; D gene ambiguous. The CDR3 runs 14 residues. V was cut by 1 base and J by 2 bases, with 8 bases left in between. In germline, CDR1 is SGHTA, CDR2 FQGNSA. This CDR3 is CASSLVWQQETQYF. DNA for the CDR3: TGTGCCAGCAGCTTAGTGTGGCAGCAAGAGACCCAGTACTTC.

This clone was recorded only once. The chain carries TRBV28 and TRBJ1-4; D may be TRBD1 (6 bases). V lost 7 bases to trimming and J lost 8 bases, with 20 bases between them. CDR3 size: 15 residues. Germline CDR1 and CDR2: MDHEN and SYDVKM. The CDR3, as DNA: TGTGCCAGCACCAACGGGGACATAAGTCGAGAAAAACTGTTTTTT. This codes for CASTNGDISREKLFF.

The chain recombines TRBV30 with TRBJ2-1; 8 bases line up with TRBD2. Germline trimming cut 2 bases from V and 0 bases from J; bases unmatched to any gene: 6. Germline V CDR1 and CDR2: GTSNPN, SVGIG (reference sequence). This CDR3 region has 16 residues. The CDR3 nucleotides read TGTGCCTGGAGTCCGACTAGCGCGAGCTCCTACAATGAGCAGTTCTTC. Its protein is CAWSPTSASSYNEQFF.

The chain has TRBV30 and TRBJ1-2; possibly TRBD1 for D (5 bases). The germline V gene encodes CDR1 GTSNPN and CDR2 SVGIG (reference sequence). Trimming shortened V by 3 bases and J by 4 bases, and 21 bases separated the two germline ends. CDR3 length: 16 amino acids. Here the CDR3 reads CAWRGGRDPPSYGYTF. The DNA of the CDR3 is TGTGCCTGGAGGGGAGGTCGGGACCCCCCTTCCTATGGCTACACCTTC.

The CDR3 sequence is CASSFGGQPQHF. DNA for the CDR3: TGTGCCAGCAGCTTCGGAGGTCAGCCCCAGCATTTT. The chain has TRBV7-9 and TRBJ1-5, with D hard to call. V was trimmed by 3 bases and J by 6 bases, leaving 6 bases between them. Germline values: CDR1 SEHNR, CDR2 FQNEAQ (reference sequence). This CDR3 has 12 residues. The complete variable domain, with remaining parts taken from reference TRBV7-9 and TRBJ1-5, reads DTGVSQNPRHKITKRGQNVTFRCDPISEHNRLYWYRQTLGQGPEFLTYFQNEAQLEKSRLLSDRFSAERPKGSFSTLEIQRTEQGDSAMYLCASSFGGQPQHFGDGTRLSIL.

This clone was counted at least ten times. The chain links TRBV6-2 or TRBV6-3 to TRBJ2-7, with 8 bases matching TRBD2. V gave up 5 bases and J gave up 4 bases; unmatched junction bases: 10. In germline, CDR1 is MNHEY, CDR2 SVGEGT. The CDR3 loop spans 15 amino acids. The CDR3 loop reads CASSLPEGGRYEQYF. In DNA, the CDR3 is TGTGCCAGCAGTCTTCCGGAGGGCGGGAGGTACGAGCAGTACTTC.

This clone was detected only a few times. The rearrangement links TRBV27 to TRBJ1-5; 7 nucleotides align to TRBD1. Germline V lookup: CDR1 MNHEY, CDR2 SMNVEV (reference sequence). Unmatched junction bases numbered 2, after V lost 8 bases and J lost 1 base. The CDR3 contains 13 residues. The CDR3 nucleotides are TGTGCCAGCGCCAGGGGGAGCAATCAGCCCCAGCATTTT. Translated, it gives CASARGSNQPQHF.

This clone was seen a few times. The rearrangement joins TRBV7-9 to TRBJ2-1; no firm D call. The germline CDR1 and CDR2 sequences are SEHNR and FQNEAQ (reference sequence). Trimming took off 7 bases at V and 6 bases at J, with 7 bases between the two ends. The CDR3 length is 11 residues. CDR3 region: CASTGSNEQFF. The DNA for the CDR3 is TGTGCCAGCACGGGCAGCAATGAGCAGTTCTTC.